This TCR beta chain originates from a study of cytomegalovirus exposure and HLA in healthy donors. About the study: T cells numbering about 180 million yielded approximately 120 million unique TCR beta sequences in an earlier analysis.

Notes on this clone: Its matching antigen is unknown.

Primers included in the PCR were 60 Vbeta and 13 Jbeta primers. The protocol was immunoSEQ multiplex PCR, while the TCRdb copy is restricted to in-frame clones and leaves out a portion. The sample records roughly 120,000 clones, more than 60% being singletons. Study results and limitations: Earlier results showed most TCR beta V segments being productive about 87% or about 30% of the time. Confirmation in vitro established that a few CMV-associated chains were specific for CMV antigens. Sequences of the TCR beta chain were said to predict the HLA-A and HLA-B alleles of most subjects accurately.

Germline CDR1 SGHNT, CDR2 YYREEE (reference sequence). CDR3 length: 17 amino acids. J gave up 5 bases and V 0 bases, and 11 bases lay outside the gene matches. This sequence originates from a woman in her 40s in good health and CMV-seropositive. Sequenced sample: PBMCs. The rearrangement joins TRBV5-4 to TRBJ2-5; 9 bases are a match to TRBD2. The DNA of the CDR3 is TGTGCCAGCAGCTTGGCCTCGGTAGCGGGAGAGACGGAGACCCAGTACTTC. This sequence encodes CASSLASVAGETETQYF.